This note documents a single T cell receptor beta chain sequence. CDR3 length equals 16 residues. Trimming took off 0 bases at V and 5 bases at J, with 17 bases between the two ends. Germline lookup yields CDR1 SGHRS and CDR2 YFSETQ. This sample is part of a study of PD-L1 blockade in urothelial cancer. Overall study: Median T cell yield from blood was 130,000 to 150,000.

Using immunoSEQ multiplex PCR, the repertoire was profiled, and TCRdb retains in-frame clones only, with some absent. This table has more than 90,000 clones, roughly 90% appearing once. This sample's time point: peripheral blood 6 weeks after treatment start. Locally advanced or metastatic urothelial carcinoma was present in patients. This chain joins TRBV5-1 and TRBJ2-5; D is possibly TRBD1 (5 bases). The sample here was PBMCs, taken around atezolizumab (anti-PD-L1) treatment. The clonotype originates from a man aged 60-69 years with urothelial cancer. CDR3 bases: TGCGCCAGCAGCTTGGCCGATAGCCTGTCAGGGGAGACCCAGTACTTC. This sequence encodes CASSLADSLSGETQYF.